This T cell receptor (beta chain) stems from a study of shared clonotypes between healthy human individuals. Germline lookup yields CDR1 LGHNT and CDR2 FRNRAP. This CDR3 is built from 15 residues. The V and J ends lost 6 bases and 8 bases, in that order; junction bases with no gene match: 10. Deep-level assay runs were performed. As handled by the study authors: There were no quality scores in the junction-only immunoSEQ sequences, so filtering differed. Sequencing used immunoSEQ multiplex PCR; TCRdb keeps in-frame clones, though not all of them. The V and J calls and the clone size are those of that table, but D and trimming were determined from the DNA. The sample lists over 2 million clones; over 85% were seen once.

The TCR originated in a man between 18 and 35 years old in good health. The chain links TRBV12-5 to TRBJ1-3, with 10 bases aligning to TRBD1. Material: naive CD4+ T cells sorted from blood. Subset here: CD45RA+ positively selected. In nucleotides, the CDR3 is TGTGCTAGTGGCTTTCTCGACAGGGGGCTCGACACCATATATTTT. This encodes CASGFLDRGLDTIYF.